The TCR beta chain under discussion was sequenced for a study of blood T cell repertoires in COVID-19. A single count supports this clone. The germline V gene encodes CDR1 MNHNS and CDR2 SASEGT. This CDR3 is built from 14 residues. The ends were cut back, 1 base at V and 1 base at J, with 7 bases in the middle. This table comes from immunoSEQ multiplex PCR, and its TCRdb copy is limited to in-frame clones, with some not included. The repertoire holds 200,000 to 300,000 clones, approximately 86% seen once, with around 3.3% in the top ten. The clonotype was recovered from a woman in her 40s with acute COVID-19. Sequencing was performed on PBMCs or T cells enriched from blood (not recorded which). The chain has TRBV6-1 and TRBJ1-1, with D possibly matching TRBD1 (6 bases). The CDR3: CASSEGTANTEAFF. The CDR3 bases are TGTGCCAGCAGTGAAGGGACAGCGAACACTGAAGCTTTCTTT.